This note documents a single TCR beta chain sequence. This clonotype was counted ten times or more. No cognate antigen has been identified for it. No much larger clone exists at a distance of one base, and base qualities are not known. V is shortened by 5 bases, J by 4 bases, and the region joining them spans 17 bases. The CDR3 spans 15 residues, from the cysteine through the phenylalanine. Only the CDR3 part of the read is kept: 45 bases, read in frame from the first base. The reads were generated on an Illumina HiSeq 2500. TCR beta libraries were prepared by quantitative 5'-RACE with molecular barcodes. The study's own analysis went as follows. A new computational method, built on a probabilistic model of VDJ rearrangement, was used to identify disease-linked TCR variants. In TCRdb, the public reads were trimmed at Q25 with fastp and aligned with MiXCR, with productive beta chains retained. CDR3 protein sequences are deduplicated, and each keeps its most common genes and DNA. For this entry, the V and J calls and clone size follow TCRdb and not the study's own pipeline. This sample gives around 130,000 distinct CDR3 sequences in total; 7% of them show up just once. The ten largest clones add up to roughly an eighth of the sample.

The data were obtained in a study of CD8 T cells in ankylosing spondylitis (dated by TCRdb to the late 2010s). General notes on the study: The study set out to find disease-linked TCR variants by profiling T cell receptor beta repertoires in ankylosing spondylitis patients and healthy donors. The full study cohort was made up of approximately 24 ankylosing spondylitis patients and approximately 100 healthy donors. Peripheral blood was sampled, and synovial fluid was additionally collected from ankylosing spondylitis patients. The paper's findings and limits, for the study overall: A TCR beta motif of several highly homologous amino acid variants appeared characteristic of blood from ankylosing spondylitis patients. Some motif variants had previously been reported in the synovial fluid and blood of reactive arthritis patients, which suggests shared mechanisms of disease initiation. The disease-linked clones were reported to be significantly enriched in matched synovial fluid samples from ankylosing spondylitis patients. In peripheral blood, the disease-linked clones were found at relatively low frequencies and had a CD8+ phenotype.

Sequenced input: blood, either unsorted or a sorted T cell fraction (not recorded which). This chain is built from TRBV12-3 or TRBV12-4 and TRBJ1-1; the D region possibly corresponds to TRBD1 (5 bases align). The receptor comes from a male donor with ankylosing spondylitis or in good health (not recorded which). CDR3 sequence: CASSPLRGASTEAFF. The DNA sequence follows: TGTGCCAGCAGTCCCTTGAGGGGCGCATCCACTGAAGCTTTCTTT.